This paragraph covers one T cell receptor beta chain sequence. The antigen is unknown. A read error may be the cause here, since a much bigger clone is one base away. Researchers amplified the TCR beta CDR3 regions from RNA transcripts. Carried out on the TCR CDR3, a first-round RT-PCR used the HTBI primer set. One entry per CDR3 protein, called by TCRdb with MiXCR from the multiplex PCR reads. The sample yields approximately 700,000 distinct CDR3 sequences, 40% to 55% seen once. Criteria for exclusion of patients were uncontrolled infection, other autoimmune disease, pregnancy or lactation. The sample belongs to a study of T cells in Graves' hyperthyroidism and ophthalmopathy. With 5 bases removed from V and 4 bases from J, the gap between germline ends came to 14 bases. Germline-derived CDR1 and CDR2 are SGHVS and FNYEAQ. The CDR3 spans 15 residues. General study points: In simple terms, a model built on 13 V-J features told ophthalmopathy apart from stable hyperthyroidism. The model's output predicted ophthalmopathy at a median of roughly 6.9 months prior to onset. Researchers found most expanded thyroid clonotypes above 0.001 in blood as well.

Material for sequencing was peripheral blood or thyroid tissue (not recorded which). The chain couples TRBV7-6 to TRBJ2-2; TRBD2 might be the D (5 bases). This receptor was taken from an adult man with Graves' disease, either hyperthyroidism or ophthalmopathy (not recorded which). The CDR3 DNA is TGTGCCAGCAGCCTCACCTGCGGGTTCACCGGGGAGCTGTTTTTT. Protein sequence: CASSLTCGFTGELFF. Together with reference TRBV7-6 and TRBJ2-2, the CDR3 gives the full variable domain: GAGVSQSPRYKVTKRGQDVALRCDPISGHVSLYWYRQALGQGPEFLTYFNYEAQQDKSGLPNDRFSAERPEGSISTLTIQRTEQRDSAMYRCASSLTCGFTGELFFGEGSRLTVL.